This TCR beta chain originates from a study of radiotherapy plus CTLA-4 blockade in lung cancer. Libraries were prepared by immunoSEQ multiplex PCR; TCRdb keeps only in-frame clonotypes and omits some of them. Seen here are some 94,000 clones, roughly four fifths observed once, and the top ten hold around 25%. The CDR3 extends over 14 amino acids. Germline V gene data show CDR1 as SGHVS and CDR2 as FNYEAQ. Deletions cut 0 bases from V and 6 bases from J, with 8 bases between. This TCR was recovered from a human donor with non-small cell lung cancer that progressed on radiotherapy plus ipilimumab. The source material was peripheral blood, sampled from a patient treated with radiotherapy plus ipilimumab. The gene calls are TRBV7-6 and TRBJ2-2; D remains ambiguous. The CDR3 protein is CASSLAHGPGELFF. CDR3 sequence (DNA): TGTGCCAGCAGCTTAGCGCACGGCCCCGGGGAGCTGTTTTTT.